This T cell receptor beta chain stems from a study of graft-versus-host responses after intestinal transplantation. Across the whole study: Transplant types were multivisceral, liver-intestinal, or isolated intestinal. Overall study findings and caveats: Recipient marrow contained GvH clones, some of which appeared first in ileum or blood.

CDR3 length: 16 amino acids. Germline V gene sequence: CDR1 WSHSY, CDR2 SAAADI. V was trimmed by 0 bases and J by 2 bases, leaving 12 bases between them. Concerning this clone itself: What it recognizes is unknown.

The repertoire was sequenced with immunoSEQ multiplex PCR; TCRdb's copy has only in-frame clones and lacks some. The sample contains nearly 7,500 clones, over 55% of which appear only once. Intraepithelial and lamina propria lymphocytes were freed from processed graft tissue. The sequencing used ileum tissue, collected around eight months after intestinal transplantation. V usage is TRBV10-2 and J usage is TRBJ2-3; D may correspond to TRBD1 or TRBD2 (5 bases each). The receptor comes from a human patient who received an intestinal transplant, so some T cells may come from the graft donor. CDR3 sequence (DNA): TGCGCCAGCAGTGAGTCAAACAGGAGGCCCACAGATACGCAGTATTTT. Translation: CASSESNRRPTDTQYF.